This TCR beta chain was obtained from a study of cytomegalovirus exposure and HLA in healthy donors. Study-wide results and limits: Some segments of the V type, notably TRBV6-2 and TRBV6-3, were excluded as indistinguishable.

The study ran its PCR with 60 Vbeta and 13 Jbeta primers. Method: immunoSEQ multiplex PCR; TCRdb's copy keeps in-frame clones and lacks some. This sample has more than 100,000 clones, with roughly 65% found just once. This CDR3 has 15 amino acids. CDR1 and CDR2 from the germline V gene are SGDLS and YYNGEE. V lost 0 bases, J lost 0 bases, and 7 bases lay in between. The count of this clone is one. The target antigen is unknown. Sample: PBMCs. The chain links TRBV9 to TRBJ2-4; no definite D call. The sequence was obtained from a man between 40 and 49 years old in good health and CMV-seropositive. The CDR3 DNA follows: TGTGCCAGCAGCGTAGAACCACTAGCCAAAAACATTCAGTACTTC. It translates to CASSVEPLAKNIQYF.